This passage covers 5 T cell receptor beta chains from one sample sequenced in a study of T cells in Graves' hyperthyroidism and ophthalmopathy. Amplified TCR beta CDR3 regions came from RNA transcripts. The study used the HTBI primer set for a first-round RT-PCR of the TCR CDR3. TCRdb ran MiXCR on the multiplex PCR reads and lists one entry per CDR3 protein. The sample shows roughly 580,000 distinct CDR3 sequences, 46% of them seen only once. The sequenced sample consisted of peripheral blood or thyroid tissue (not recorded which). The receptors derive from a woman under 30 with Graves' hyperthyroidism.

With respect to this clonotype: Lacking the conserved final phenylalanine or tryptophan, this CDR3 likely reflects a read error. The chain joins TRBV7-6 to TRBJ1-5; unclear D gene. In germline, CDR1 is SGHVS, CDR2 FNYEAQ. The CDR3 length is 13 residues. Trimming took off 1 base at V and 1 base at J, with 2 bases between the two ends. The CDR3 loop reads CASSLDSNQPQHS. The CDR3 bases are TGTGCCAGCAGCTTAGACAGCAATCAGCCCCAGCATTCT.

Here the CDR3 reads CASSLEGDHYEQYF. The CDR3, as DNA: TGTGCCAGCAGCTTAGAGGGGGACCACTACGAGCAGTACTTC. The chain recombines TRBV7-8 with TRBJ2-7; maybe TRBD1 (6 bases). From germline, CDR1 is SGHVS and CDR2 FQNEAQ. The CDR3 totals 14 residues. V was trimmed by 1 base and J by 3 bases, leaving 10 bases between them.

The V call is TRBV7-2, the J call TRBJ2-5; no firm D call. V lost 3 bases and J lost 4, with 15 bases in between. Germline-derived CDR1 and CDR2 are SGHTA and FQGNSA. The CDR3 totals 15 residues. The CDR3: CASSFNGRARETQYF. CDR3 sequence (DNA): TGTGCCAGCAGCTTCAACGGCCGGGCTAGAGAGACCCAGTACTTC.

This clonotype was detected many times. V gene TRBV7-9 combines with J gene TRBJ2-7, with a weak D call TRBD2 (6 bases). The V and J ends lost 6 bases and 2 bases respectively, with 8 bases between them. In germline, CDR1 is SEHNR, CDR2 FQNEAQ (reference sequence). The length of the CDR3 is 12 residues. CDR3 sequence: CASRRGTYEQYF. The CDR3 DNA sequence: TGTGCCAGCAGGCGGGGTACCTACGAGCAGTACTTC.

The rearrangement links TRBV11-2 to TRBJ2-7; 10 bases match TRBD2. V lost 7 bases, J lost 3 bases, and 15 bases stayed unmatched. This CDR3 spans 17 amino acids. CDR1 is SGHAT, CDR2 FQNNGV, per germline. The CDR3 spells CASNIHVAGTSDYEQYF. The CDR3 DNA reads as TGTGCCAGCAATATTCATGTGGCCGGGACTAGCGACTACGAGCAGTACTTC.